Below are 2 T cell receptor beta chains sequenced from a single sample in a study of tissue T cells after allogeneic stem cell transplantation. Libraries were prepared by immunoSEQ multiplex PCR; TCRdb keeps only in-frame clonotypes and omits some of them. The sample includes approximately 47,000 clones, about 73% of them seen just once. The sequencing input was sorted cells pooled from one or two spleens. All receptors derive from a pool of C57BL/6 mice in good health.

Details on this clone: Here the gene names and germline are mouse. The sequenced CDR3 bases are TGTGCCAGCAGCTGGGGTTTGTATGAACAGTAC. Amino acid sequence: CASSWGLYEQY. The CDR3 in its entirety is CASSWGLYEQYF. The chain recombines TRBV3 with TRBJ2-7; no definite D call. Read data end 1 residue before the CDR3 end; the end is taken from the germline J gene. CDR3 length: 12 amino acids. V was cut by 4 bases and J by 4 bases, with 8 bases left in between. Per the germline V gene, CDR1 is SNHLY and CDR2 is FYNGKV (reference sequence).

Concerning this clone itself: Gene names and germline match the mouse. The read comes to an end 1 residue before the CDR3 does, leaving the germline J gene to fill in the end. The gene calls are TRBV29 and TRBJ1-5, with D perhaps matching TRBD1 (5 bases). This CDR3 has 12 amino acids. V was cut by 4 bases and J by 9 bases, with 10 bases left in between. Per the germline V gene, CDR1 is MSHET and CDR2 is SYDVDS. CDR3 loop: CASSSSGTAPLF. The part of the CDR3 DNA that was read is TGTGCTAGCAGTTCCTCAGGGACGGCTCCGCTT.